Below, 28 T cell receptor beta chains from the same sample are listed, as sequenced in a study of neoadjuvant anti-PD-1 for oral cavity cancer. TCRdb's table, derived via immunoSEQ multiplex PCR, lists solely in-frame clones and lacks some. The sample contains approximately 32,000 clones, 87% of which appear only once. The source was PBMCs, collected before nivolumab (anti-PD-1) treatment. The source of these receptors is a person between 35 and 79 years old with oral cavity squamous cell carcinoma.

The chain joins TRBV19 to TRBJ1-1; 9 bases match TRBD1. CDR1 is LNHDA, CDR2 SQIVND, per germline (reference sequence). The CDR3 is 14 amino acids. V shed 8 bases and J 5 bases; nucleotides not matched to a gene: 9. The CDR3: CASGTGNVWTEAFF. The CDR3 DNA reads TGTGCCAGTGGGACAGGGAACGTGTGGACTGAAGCTTTCTTT.

J is TRBJ2-3 and V is TRBV19; D is unresolved. Germline CDR1 LNHDA, CDR2 SQIVND (reference sequence). CDR3 length: 14 amino acids. Between the trimmed V and J ends, which lost 6 bases and 1 base, there was a span of 11 bases. CDR3 loop: CASSPRGRTDTQYF. The DNA of the CDR3 is TGTGCCAGTAGCCCTCGAGGCCGCACAGATACGCAGTATTTT.

The chain uses TRBV6-1 and TRBJ2-2; 9 bases are a match to TRBD1. Trimming removed 2 bases from V and 5 bases from J; junction bases left unmatched: 3. The CDR3 consists of 15 residues. Germline V lookup: CDR1 MNHNS, CDR2 SASEGT. CDR3 protein: CASSERQGGTGELFF. In DNA form, the CDR3 reads TGTGCCAGCAGTGAAAGACAGGGGGGGACCGGGGAGCTGTTTTTT.

V is TRBV29-1 and J is TRBJ1-1; D may be TRBD1 (5 bases). Germline values: CDR1 SQVTM, CDR2 ANQGSEA. Trimming took off 0 bases at V and 8 bases at J, with 7 bases between the two ends. The CDR3 runs 11 residues. This CDR3 reads CSVEEGEEAFF. The CDR3 DNA follows: TGCAGCGTTGAAGAAGGGGAAGAAGCTTTCTTT.

The chain combines TRBV29-1 with TRBJ1-1, with 9 nucleotides matching TRBD1. From germline, CDR1 is SQVTM and CDR2 ANQGSEA. The CDR3 runs 12 residues. V trimming: 5 bases; J trimming: 7 bases; junction bases outside the gene matches: 5. The CDR3 region is CSVSGTGSEAFF. The CDR3 nucleotides are TGCAGCGTTTCTGGGACAGGGAGTGAAGCTTTCTTT.

The chain is built from TRBV19 and TRBJ1-1; a possible D gene is TRBD1 (6 bases). Germline loops: CDR1 LNHDA, CDR2 SQIVND (reference sequence). The V end was cut by 6 bases, the J end by 0 bases, with 11 bases between. This CDR3 comprises 14 residues. The CDR3 DNA is TGTGCCAGTAGCGGGGGGCAAATGAACACTGAAGCTTTCTTT. It translates to CASSGGQMNTEAFF.

V and J are TRBV4-1 and TRBJ2-3; 8 nucleotides match TRBD2. CDR1 MGHRA and CDR2 YSYEKL come from the germline V gene. V trimming: 1 base; J trimming: 0 bases; junction bases outside the gene matches: 9. This CDR3 region has 18 residues. The CDR3 bases are TGCGCCAGCAGCCAAGGGGTTTATAGCGGGGCGAGCACAGATACGCAGTATTTT. The encoded protein is CASSQGVYSGASTDTQYF.

This clone counts as medium-sized. The V gene is TRBV15, the J gene TRBJ1-6; TRBD1 is a possible D gene (5 bases). Trimming cost V 9 bases and J 5 bases, with 8 bases left between them. Germline loops: CDR1 LNHNV, CDR2 YYDKDF (reference sequence). The CDR3 consists of 12 residues. The CDR3 here is CATGRDNSPLHF. As DNA, the CDR3 is TGTGCCACGGGACGGGATAATTCACCCCTCCACTTT. The full variable domain, with the rest looked up from reference TRBV15 and TRBJ1-6, is DAMVIQNPRYQVTQFGKPVTLSCSQTLNHNVMYWYQQKSSQAPKLLFHYYDKDFNNEADTPDNFQSRRPNTSFCFLDIRSPGLGDTAMYLCATGRDNSPLHFGNGTRLTVT.

This sequence joins TRBV19 and TRBJ1-1; D may be TRBD1 (6 bases). This CDR3 has 14 residues. With 5 bases removed from V and 5 bases from J, the gap between germline ends came to 15 bases. CDR1 LNHDA and CDR2 SQIVND come from the germline V gene (reference sequence). CDR3 in amino acids: CASSVTGLGTEAFF. The CDR3 DNA is TGTGCCAGTAGTGTCACAGGGTTGGGGACTGAAGCTTTCTTT.

This sequence joins TRBV10-2 and TRBJ1-6; weak D call: TRBD1 (5 bases). Per the germline V gene, CDR1 is WSHSY and CDR2 is SAAADI. V was trimmed by 5 bases and J by 4 bases, leaving 18 bases between them. The CDR3 consists of 17 residues. The CDR3 DNA reads as TGCGCCAGCAGTCCCTACACCCATCAGGGATATAATTCACCCCTCCACTTT. Its protein product is CASSPYTHQGYNSPLHF.

The chain combines TRBV10-3 with TRBJ2-5, with 10 bases that match TRBD2. Germline V lookup: CDR1 ENHRY, CDR2 SYGVKD. The CDR3 spans 15 residues. V was pared by 8 bases and J by 3 bases, with 9 bases of the junction left unmatched. CDR3 sequence: CAIGSNSGGKETQYF. The DNA for the CDR3 is TGTGCCATCGGCTCCAATAGCGGGGGGAAAGAGACCCAGTACTTC.

V and J are TRBV5-6 and TRBJ1-2, with 8 bases lining up with TRBD1. This CDR3 comprises 16 residues. Germline-derived CDR1 and CDR2 are SGHDT and YYEEEE. Trimming at V came to 0 bases and at J to 3 bases, leaving 7 bases not matched to a gene. In DNA, the CDR3 is TGTGCCAGCAGCTTGGCCAGGGGGCTAGTCGACTATGGCTACACCTTC. This codes for CASSLARGLVDYGYTF. The whole variable domain, filled in from reference TRBV5-6 and TRBJ1-2, reads DAGVTQSPTHLIKTRGQQVTLRCSPKSGHDTVSWYQQALGQGPQFIFQYYEEEERQRGNFPDRFSGHQFPNYSSELNVNALLLGDSALYLCASSLARGLVDYGYTFGSGTRLTVV.

The chain uses TRBV5-1 and TRBJ2-1, with D tentatively TRBD1 (6 bases). Germline V gene lookup returns CDR1 SGHRS and CDR2 YFSETQ. This CDR3 comprises 15 residues. Deletions cut 0 bases from V and 4 bases from J, with 11 bases between. The CDR3 DNA is TGCGCCAGCAGCTTGGGGGGGCTATTGTACAATGAGCAGTTCTTC. Its translation is CASSLGGLLYNEQFF. Full variable domain (outside the CDR3, taken from reference TRBV5-1 and TRBJ2-1): KAGVTQTPRYLIKTRGQQVTLSCSPISGHRSVSWYQQTPGQGLQFLFEYFSETQRNKGNFPGRFSGRQFSNSRSEMNVSTLELGDSALYLCASSLGGLLYNEQFFGPGTRLTVL.

The chain joins TRBV7-7 to TRBJ1-4; 9 bases are shared with TRBD1. The germline V gene has CDR1 SSHAT and CDR2 FNYEAQ (reference sequence). The CDR3 runs 15 residues. Germline trimming cut 4 bases from V and 7 bases from J; bases unmatched to any gene: 7. CDR3 nucleotides: TGTGCCAGCAGCTCCGGGACAGGGCGGGGTGAAAAACTGTTTTTT. This codes for CASSSGTGRGEKLFF.

The rearrangement uses TRBV18 and TRBJ1-6; perhaps TRBD1 as D (5 bases). Germline CDR1 KGHSH, CDR2 LQKENI. V was clipped by 2 bases and J by 10 bases, with 15 bases between them. The CDR3 covers 15 residues. The CDR3 loop reads CASSPSETVSSPLHF. The DNA of the CDR3 is TGTGCCAGCTCACCATCAGAGACAGTTTCCTCACCCCTCCACTTT.

The chain employs TRBV28 and TRBJ2-1; D might be TRBD2 (7 bases). V was cut by 6 bases and J by 4 bases, with 19 bases left in between. CDR1 MDHEN and CDR2 SYDVKM come from the germline V gene. The CDR3 spans 16 residues. The DNA for the CDR3 is TGTGCCAGCAGGGGCCCGAGGGGGGGGTATTACAATGAGCAGTTCTTC. Translated, it gives CASRGPRGGYYNEQFF.

The chain couples TRBV9 to TRBJ2-3; 7 bases align to TRBD2. With V trimmed by 0 bases and J by 6 bases, 10 bases remained unmatched. The CDR3 consists of 16 residues. CDR1 and CDR2 (germline): SGDLS, YYNGEE. CDR3 in amino acids: CASSVGDGGRTDTQYF. The CDR3 DNA sequence: TGTGCCAGCAGCGTAGGCGACGGGGGGAGAACGGATACGCAGTATTTT.

The chain is built from TRBV10-3 and TRBJ1-1; possibly TRBD1 for D (6 bases). The V end lost 6 bases, the J end lost 4 bases, and 12 bases lay between the germline ends. Germline CDR1 is ENHRY and CDR2 is SYGVKD. The CDR3 covers 13 residues. The CDR3 sequence: CAISGTTVTEAFF. Written as DNA, the CDR3 is TGTGCCATCAGCGGGACAACCGTCACTGAAGCTTTCTTT.

V usage is TRBV7-6 and J usage is TRBJ1-2; D gene unclear. V was cut by 3 bases and J by 8 bases, with 13 bases left in between. CDR3 size: 13 residues. Germline CDR1 and CDR2: SGHVS and FNYEAQ. This chain's CDR3 is CASSLASTGGYTF. CDR3 DNA sequence: TGTGCCAGCAGCTTGGCCAGTACGGGAGGCTACACCTTC.

The V and J genes are TRBV15 and TRBJ2-5, with D possibly being TRBD2 (6 bases). From germline, CDR1 is LNHNV and CDR2 YYDKDF (reference sequence). The germline V and J ends were trimmed by 4 bases and 2 bases, with 14 bases remaining between them. The CDR3 spans 15 residues. The CDR3 bases are TGTGCCACCAGCACCTTCGGGGGTACACAAGAGACCCAGTACTTC. This gives the protein CATSTFGGTQETQYF.

This chain links TRBV7-8 with TRBJ1-5, with TRBD1 matching over 7 bases. J was trimmed by 9 bases and V by 4 bases; bases with no gene match: 12. CDR1 and CDR2 from the germline V gene are SGHVS and FQNEAQ. This CDR3 has 15 amino acids. CDR3 coding DNA: TGTGCCAGCAGCTCGACGACAGGGTCCCTATGGCCCCAGCATTTT. It is translated as CASSSTTGSLWPQHF.

This clone has only one observation. This chain joins TRBV28 and TRBJ1-3, with 8 bases identical to TRBD1. The CDR3 is 21 amino acids. CDR1 is MDHEN, CDR2 SYDVKM, per germline. J gave up 1 base and V 3 bases, and 20 bases lay outside the gene matches. CDR3 DNA sequence: TGTGCCAGCAGTTTTCCCCTGCGGAGACAGGGGTTTCTGTCATCTGGAAACACCATATATTTT. This codes for CASSFPLRRQGFLSSGNTIYF.

V usage is TRBV15 and J usage is TRBJ2-1; unclear D gene. Germline V lookup: CDR1 LNHNV, CDR2 YYDKDF (reference sequence). The CDR3 extends over 14 amino acids. V lost 8 bases and J lost 5, with 16 bases in between. The CDR3: CATLKRGVDNEQFF. The CDR3 nucleotides read TGTGCCACCCTCAAGCGAGGAGTTGACAATGAGCAGTTCTTC.

This clone was counted a single time. This chain uses TRBV5-4 with TRBJ2-5; 8 bases align to TRBD1. Trimming took 3 bases from V and 2 from J; bases not matched to a gene: 3. CDR1 and CDR2 (germline): SGHNT, YYREEE (reference sequence). The CDR3 totals 14 residues. CDR3 bases: TGTGCCAGCAGCTCTGGACAGGGACAAGAGACCCAGTACTTC. This sequence encodes CASSSGQGQETQYF.

The count of this clone is one. The rearrangement uses TRBV7-9 and TRBJ2-3; possible D gene TRBD1, 5 bases. This CDR3 has 14 residues. Germline CDR1 and CDR2: SEHNR and FQNEAQ (reference sequence). Trimming removed 5 bases from V and 6 bases from J, with 15 bases in between. CDR3 region: CASSVDRAVDTQYF. The CDR3 DNA is TGTGCCAGCAGCGTCGACAGAGCAGTGGATACGCAGTATTTT.

The chain uses TRBV5-6 and TRBJ1-1; 10 bases fit TRBD1. This CDR3 is 17 amino acids long. J lost 4 bases, V lost 1 base, and 10 bases had no gene match. Germline CDR1 and CDR2: SGHDT and YYEEEE. CDR3 DNA: TGTGCCAGCAGCTTGCTGGTGGGACAGGGGAGTCCCACTGAAGCTTTCTTT. Protein sequence: CASSLLVGQGSPTEAFF.

The V call is TRBV27, the J call TRBJ2-3; D not resolved. Looked up from germline, CDR1 is MNHEY and CDR2 is SMNVEV (reference sequence). V was cut by 6 bases and J by 2 bases, with 15 bases left in between. The CDR3 runs to 15 residues. This chain's CDR3 is CASSLLGHTTDTQYF. The DNA for the CDR3 is TGTGCCAGCAGCCTACTGGGCCATACCACAGATACGCAGTATTTT.

The chain carries TRBV27 and TRBJ1-1, with D unclear. CDR3 length: 12 amino acids. Germline V gene sequence: CDR1 MNHEY, CDR2 SMNVEV (reference sequence). Trimming took off 3 bases at V and 7 bases at J, with 9 bases between the two ends. CDR3 protein: CASSFAGREAFF. In DNA form, the CDR3 reads TGTGCCAGCAGTTTTGCGGGCCGTGAAGCTTTCTTT.